Shown below are 11 T cell receptor beta chains from a single sample sequenced in a study of T-cell reconstitution after alpha-beta-depleted transplantation in children. A TCRbeta library incorporating unique molecular identifiers was prepared. TCRdb re-analysed the PCR reads in MiXCR, keeping a single row per CDR3 protein. The profile shows 130,000 to 150,000 distinct CDR3 sequences, 8.8% of them singletons. The starting material was PBMCs, mostly from graft donor cells, obtained 180 days after TCRalphabeta/CD19-depleted stem cell transplant. The source of these receptors is a female patient between 2 and 15 years old who had a stem cell transplant for congenital amegakaryocytic thrombocytopenia, so the T cells may come from the graft donor.

The chain joins TRBV20-1 to TRBJ2-1, with TRBD2 matching over 14 bases. Per germline, CDR1 DFQATT and CDR2 SNEGSKA (reference sequence). Unmatched junction bases numbered 7, after V lost 6 bases and J lost 0 bases. The CDR3 loop spans 17 amino acids. The CDR3 loop reads CSARGLAGVGSYNEQFF. DNA for the CDR3: TGCAGTGCCCGGGGACTAGCGGGAGTGGGCTCCTACAATGAGCAGTTCTTC.

The V gene is TRBV6-1, the J gene TRBJ1-2, with D hard to call. The germline V and J ends were trimmed by 0 bases and 8 bases, with 10 bases remaining between them. The CDR3 is made up of 13 amino acids. CDR1 and CDR2 from the germline V gene are MNHNS and SASEGT. CDR3 nucleotide sequence: TGTGCCAGCAGTGAAGCGACGGTGACGGGCTACACCTTC. This encodes CASSEATVTGYTF.

This clonotype was detected ten times or more. The chain couples TRBV28 to TRBJ2-5, with D possibly TRBD2 on 5 matching bases. The CDR3 has 14 residues. Germline lookup yields CDR1 MDHEN and CDR2 SYDVKM. Trimming left V 7 bases short and J 6 bases short, with 18 bases between. As DNA, the CDR3 is TGTGCCAGCAAAACCCGTTCGGGGTTGCAGACCCAGTACTTC. Protein product: CASKTRSGLQTQYF.

The chain carries TRBV6-4 and TRBJ2-5; tentatively, D is TRBD1 or TRBD2 (6 bases each). Germline assignment: CDR1 MRHNA and CDR2 SNTAGT. This CDR3 comprises 14 residues. Trimming stripped 6 bases from V and 5 bases from J, with 16 bases between. The DNA for the CDR3 is TGTGCCAGCAGCCCTACAGGGACTCTGGAGACCCAGTACTTC. The encoded protein is CASSPTGTLETQYF.

The chain recombines TRBV3-1 with TRBJ2-1; D is unclear. V lost 7 bases to trimming and J lost 5 bases, with 15 bases between them. This CDR3 contains 14 residues. The germline V gene encodes CDR1 LGHDT and CDR2 YNNKEL (reference sequence). CDR3 protein: CASTSSQRNNEQFF. CDR3 DNA: TGTGCCAGCACTTCCAGCCAAAGGAACAATGAGCAGTTCTTC.

This clonotype was seen ten or more times. Here the CDR3 omits its conserved ending phenylalanine or tryptophan, so a read error is the likely source. It is unclear where the CDR3 begins or ends on the DNA, so no DNA is shown, and the CDR3 is as TCRdb lists it. CDR3 region: CSARDLGL. This chain joins TRBV20-1 and TRBJ2-7. Germline loops: CDR1 DFQATT, CDR2 SNEGSKA (reference sequence). The CDR3 length is 8 residues, termini included.

Many counts were recorded for this clonotype. In DNA form, the CDR3 reads TGCGCCAGCAGCCATACCGGGACAGGGCCCTACGAGCAGTACTTC. It yields the protein CASSHTGTGPYEQYF. V gene TRBV4-3 combines with J gene TRBJ2-7, with TRBD1 matching over 9 bases. The V gene's germline CDR1 is LGHNA and CDR2 YSLEER. The CDR3 contains 15 residues. V was pared by 3 bases and J by 2 bases, with 5 bases of the junction left unmatched.

On this clonotype: Germline and junction disagree at one end, which may indicate a read error. The V and J genes are TRBV20-1 and TRBJ2-7; possible D gene TRBD1, 6 bases. This CDR3 comprises 14 residues. Per germline, CDR1 DFQATT and CDR2 SNEGSKA (reference sequence). CDR3 loop: CSARDLGHRYERYF. The CDR3 DNA reads TGCAGTGCTAGAGATCTGGGACACCGCTACGAGCGGTACTTC.

This clonotype was observed a few times. The genes are TRBV7-9 and TRBJ2-2; perhaps D is TRBD1 or TRBD2 (6 bases each). This CDR3 region has 15 residues. The germline V and J ends were trimmed by 5 bases and 5 bases, with 15 bases remaining between them. In germline, CDR1 is SEHNR, CDR2 FQNEAQ (reference sequence). This chain's CDR3 is CASSQLGGLTGELFF. The CDR3 DNA reads TGTGCCAGCAGCCAACTAGGGGGACTGACCGGGGAGCTGTTTTTT.

The chain links TRBV28 to TRBJ1-6; 9 bases are shared with TRBD1. Germline V CDR1 and CDR2: MDHEN, SYDVKM. The CDR3 length is 14 residues. V lost 6 bases, J lost 6 bases, and 3 bases stayed unmatched. The CDR3 here is CASSTGGVNSPLHF. Written as DNA, the CDR3 is TGTGCCAGCAGCACAGGGGGCGTTAATTCACCCCTCCACTTT.

This clonotype has only a few counts. The chain carries TRBV7-3 and TRBJ1-5; D gene unclear. This CDR3 has 20 amino acids. From germline, CDR1 is SGHTA and CDR2 FQGTGA. With 4 bases removed from V and 6 bases from J, the gap between germline ends came to 31 bases. The CDR3 is CASSSRIPRCLRGPGQPQHF. DNA for the CDR3: TGTGCCAGCAGCTCACGAATACCACGATGCTTGCGAGGTCCGGGTCAGCCCCAGCATTTT.